This TCR beta chain was obtained from a study of human T cells and chemical hapten exposure. J gave up 4 bases and V 5 bases, and 6 bases lay outside the gene matches. In germline, CDR1 is DFQATT, CDR2 SNEGSKA (reference sequence). This CDR3 is built from 15 residues. TCRdb redid the calling of the RACE reads with MiXCR, one entry per CDR3 protein. Altogether under 60,000 distinct CDR3 sequences are present, approximately 9.7% being singletons, with the ten largest covering about 9.6%. This clonotype occurred a few times. The time point denotes: pre-sensitization, week 0. Documented treatment: therapeutic diphenylcyclopropenone sensitization with weekly scalp DPC. The study extracted total RNA from unfractionated whole blood.

The chain has TRBV20-1 and TRBJ2-1; the match to TRBD2 covers 12 bases. The sample consisted of whole blood, taken in connection with sensitization to the hapten diphenylcyclopropenone (DPC). The TCR was taken from a woman in her 30s with alopecia areata. Some clones in this sample may be carry-over from other donors' samples. This CDR3 reads CSAPTSGGIYNEQFF. The CDR3 DNA reads as TGCAGTGCTCCAACTAGCGGGGGGATATACAATGAGCAGTTCTTC.